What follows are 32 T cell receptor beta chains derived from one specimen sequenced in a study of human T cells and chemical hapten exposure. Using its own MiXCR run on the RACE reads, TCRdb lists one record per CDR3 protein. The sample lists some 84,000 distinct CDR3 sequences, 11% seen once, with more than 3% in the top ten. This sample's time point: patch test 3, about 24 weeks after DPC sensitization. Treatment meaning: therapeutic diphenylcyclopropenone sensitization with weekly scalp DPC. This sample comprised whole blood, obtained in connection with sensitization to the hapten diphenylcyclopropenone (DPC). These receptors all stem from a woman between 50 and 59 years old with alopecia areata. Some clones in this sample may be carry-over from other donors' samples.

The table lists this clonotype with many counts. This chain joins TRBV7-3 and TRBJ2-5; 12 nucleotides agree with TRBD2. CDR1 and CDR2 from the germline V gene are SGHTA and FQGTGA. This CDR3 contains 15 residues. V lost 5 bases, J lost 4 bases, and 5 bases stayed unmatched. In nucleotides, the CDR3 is TGTGCCAGCAGCGCCCGACTAGCGGGAGTAGAGACCCAGTACTTC. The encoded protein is CASSARLAGVETQYF.

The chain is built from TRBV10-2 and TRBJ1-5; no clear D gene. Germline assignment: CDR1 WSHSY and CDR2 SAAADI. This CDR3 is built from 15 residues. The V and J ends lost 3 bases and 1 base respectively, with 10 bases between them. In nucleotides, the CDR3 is TGCGCCAGCAGTGACAGGACGGGGAGCAATCAGCCCCAGCATTTT. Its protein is CASSDRTGSNQPQHF.

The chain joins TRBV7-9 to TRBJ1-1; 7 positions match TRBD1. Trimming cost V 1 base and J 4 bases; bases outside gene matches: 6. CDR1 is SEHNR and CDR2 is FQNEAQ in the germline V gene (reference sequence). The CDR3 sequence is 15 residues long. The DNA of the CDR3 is TGTGCCAGCAGCTTAGAAGCCCAGGGGGTCACTGAAGCTTTCTTT. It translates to CASSLEAQGVTEAFF.

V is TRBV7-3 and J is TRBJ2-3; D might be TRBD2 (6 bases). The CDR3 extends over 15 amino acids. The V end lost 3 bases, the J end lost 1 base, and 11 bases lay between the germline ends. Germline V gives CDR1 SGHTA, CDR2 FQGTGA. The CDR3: CASSLMGGGTDTQYF. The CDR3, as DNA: TGTGCCAGCAGCTTGATGGGAGGTGGCACAGATACGCAGTATTTT.

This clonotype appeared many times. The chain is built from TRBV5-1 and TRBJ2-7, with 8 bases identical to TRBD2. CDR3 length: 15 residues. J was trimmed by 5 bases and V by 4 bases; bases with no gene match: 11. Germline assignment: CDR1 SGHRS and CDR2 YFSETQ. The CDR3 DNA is TGCGCCAGCAGCCTACCGACTAGCGTCAGGCACGAGCAGTACTTC. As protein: CASSLPTSVRHEQYF.

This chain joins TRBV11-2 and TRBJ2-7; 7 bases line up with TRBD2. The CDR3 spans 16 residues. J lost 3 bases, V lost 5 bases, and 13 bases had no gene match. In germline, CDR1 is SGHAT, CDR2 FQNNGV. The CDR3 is CASSPRPPLADYEQYF. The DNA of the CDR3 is TGTGCCAGCAGCCCCCGCCCTCCCCTAGCGGACTACGAGCAGTACTTC.

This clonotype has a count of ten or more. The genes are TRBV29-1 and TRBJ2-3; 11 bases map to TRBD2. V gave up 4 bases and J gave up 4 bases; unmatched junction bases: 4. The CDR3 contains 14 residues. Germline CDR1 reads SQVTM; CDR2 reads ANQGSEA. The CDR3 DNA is TGCAGCGTTGGACTAGCGGGAAGACCAGATACGCAGTATTTT. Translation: CSVGLAGRPDTQYF.

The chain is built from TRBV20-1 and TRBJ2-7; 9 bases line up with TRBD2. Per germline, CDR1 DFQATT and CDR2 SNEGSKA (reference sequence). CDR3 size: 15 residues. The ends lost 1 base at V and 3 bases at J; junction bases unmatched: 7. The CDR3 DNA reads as TGCAGTGCTAGAGGGCTAGCGGGACCCCTCTACGAGCAGTACTTC. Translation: CSARGLAGPLYEQYF.

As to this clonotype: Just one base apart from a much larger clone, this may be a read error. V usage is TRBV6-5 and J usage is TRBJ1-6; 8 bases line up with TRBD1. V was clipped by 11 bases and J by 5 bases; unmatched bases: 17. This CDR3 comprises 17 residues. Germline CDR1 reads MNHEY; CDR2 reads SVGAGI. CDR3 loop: CACGRTGRVRNNSPLHF. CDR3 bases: TGTGCCTGCGGGAGGACAGGGAGGGTTAGGAATAATTCACCCCTCCACTTT.

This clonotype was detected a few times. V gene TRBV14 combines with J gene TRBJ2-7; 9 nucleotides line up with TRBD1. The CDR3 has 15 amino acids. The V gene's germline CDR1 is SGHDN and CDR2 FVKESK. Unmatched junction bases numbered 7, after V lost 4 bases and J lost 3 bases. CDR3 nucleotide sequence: TGTGCCAGCAGCCCATTTGGGACAGGGTTCTACGAGCAGTACTTC. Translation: CASSPFGTGFYEQYF. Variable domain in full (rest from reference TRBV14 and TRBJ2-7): EAGVTQFPSHSVIEKGQTVTLRCDPISGHDNLYWYRRVMGKEIKFLLHFVKESKQDESGMPNNRFLAERTGGTYSTLKVQPAELEDSGVYFCASSPFGTGFYEQYFGPGTRLTVT.

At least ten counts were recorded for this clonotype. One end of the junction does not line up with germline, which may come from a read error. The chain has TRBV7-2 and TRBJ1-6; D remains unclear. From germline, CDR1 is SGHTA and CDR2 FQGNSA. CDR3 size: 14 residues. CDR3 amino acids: CASTIVGLDSPLHF. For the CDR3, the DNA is TGTGCCAGCACCATAGTAGGGCTGGATTCACCCCTCCATTTT.

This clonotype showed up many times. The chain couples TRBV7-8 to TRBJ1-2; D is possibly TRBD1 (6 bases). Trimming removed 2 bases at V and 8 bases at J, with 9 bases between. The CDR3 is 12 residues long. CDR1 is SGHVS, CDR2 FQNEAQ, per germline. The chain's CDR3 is CASSLRGEGYTF. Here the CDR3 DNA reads TGTGCCAGCAGCTTAAGGGGGGAGGGCTACACCTTC.

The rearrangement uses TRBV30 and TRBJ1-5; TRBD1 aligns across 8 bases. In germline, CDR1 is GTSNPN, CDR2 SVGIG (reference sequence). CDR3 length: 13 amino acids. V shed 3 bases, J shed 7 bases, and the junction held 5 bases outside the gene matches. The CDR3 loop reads CAWSIRGHQPQHF. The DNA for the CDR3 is TGTGCCTGGAGCATCAGGGGGCACCAGCCCCAGCATTTT. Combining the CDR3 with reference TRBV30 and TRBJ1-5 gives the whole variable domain SQTIHQWPATLVQPVGSPLSLECTVEGTSNPNLYWYRQAAGRGLQLLFYSVGIGQISSEVPQNLSASRPQDRQFILSSKKLLLSDSGFYLCAWSIRGHQPQHFGDGTRLSIL.

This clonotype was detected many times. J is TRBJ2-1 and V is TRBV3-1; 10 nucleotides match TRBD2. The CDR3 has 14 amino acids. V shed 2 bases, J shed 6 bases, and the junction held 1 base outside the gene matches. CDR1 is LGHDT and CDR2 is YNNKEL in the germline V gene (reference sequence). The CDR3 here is CASSQRTSGNEQFF. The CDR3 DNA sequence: TGTGCCAGCAGCCAAAGGACTAGCGGCAATGAGCAGTTCTTC.

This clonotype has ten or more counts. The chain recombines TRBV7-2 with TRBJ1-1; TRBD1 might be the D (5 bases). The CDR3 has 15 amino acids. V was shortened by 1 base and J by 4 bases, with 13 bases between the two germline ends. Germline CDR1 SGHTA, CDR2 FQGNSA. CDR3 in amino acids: CASSLDFGGVTEAFF. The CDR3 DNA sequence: TGTGCCAGCAGCTTAGACTTTGGGGGTGTCACTGAAGCTTTCTTT.

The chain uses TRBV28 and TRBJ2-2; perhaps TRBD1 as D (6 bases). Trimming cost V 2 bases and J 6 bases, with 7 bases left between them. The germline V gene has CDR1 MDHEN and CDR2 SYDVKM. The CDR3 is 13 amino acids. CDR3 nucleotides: TGTGCCAGCAGTTTAGGGACACCCGGGGAGCTGTTTTTT. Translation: CASSLGTPGELFF.

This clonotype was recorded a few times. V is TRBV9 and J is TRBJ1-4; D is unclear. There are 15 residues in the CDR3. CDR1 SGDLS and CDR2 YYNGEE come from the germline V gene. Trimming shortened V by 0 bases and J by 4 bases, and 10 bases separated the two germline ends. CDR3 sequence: CASSVAPGLNEKLFF. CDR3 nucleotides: TGTGCCAGCAGCGTAGCGCCGGGCCTTAATGAAAAACTGTTTTTT.

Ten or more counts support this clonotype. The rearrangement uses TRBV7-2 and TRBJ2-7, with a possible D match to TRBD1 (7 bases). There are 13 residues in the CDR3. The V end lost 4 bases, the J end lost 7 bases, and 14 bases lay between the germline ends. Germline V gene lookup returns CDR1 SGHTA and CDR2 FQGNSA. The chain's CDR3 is CASSSGGTAEQYF. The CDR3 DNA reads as TGTGCCAGCAGCTCTGGGGGGACAGCTGAGCAGTACTTC.

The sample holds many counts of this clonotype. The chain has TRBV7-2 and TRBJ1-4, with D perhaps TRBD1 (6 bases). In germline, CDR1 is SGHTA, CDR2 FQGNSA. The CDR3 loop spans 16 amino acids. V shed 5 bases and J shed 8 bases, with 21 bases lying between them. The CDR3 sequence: CASSPGRGAKKEKLFF. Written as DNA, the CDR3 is TGTGCCAGCAGCCCCGGACGGGGGGCAAAGAAAGAAAAACTGTTTTTT. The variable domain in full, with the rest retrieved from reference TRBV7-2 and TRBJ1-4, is GAGVSQSPSNKVTEKGKDVELRCDPISGHTALYWYRQSLGQGLEFLIYFQGNSAPDKSGLPSDRFSAERTGGSVSTLTIQRTQQEDSAVYLCASSPGRGAKKEKLFFGSGTQLSVL.

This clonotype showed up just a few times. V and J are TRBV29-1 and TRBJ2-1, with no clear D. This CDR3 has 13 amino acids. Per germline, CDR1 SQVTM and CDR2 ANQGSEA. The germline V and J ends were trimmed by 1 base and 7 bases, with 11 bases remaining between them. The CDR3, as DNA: TGCAGCGTTGAAGGGCCTCGATTGAATGAGCAGTTCTTC. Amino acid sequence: CSVEGPRLNEQFF.

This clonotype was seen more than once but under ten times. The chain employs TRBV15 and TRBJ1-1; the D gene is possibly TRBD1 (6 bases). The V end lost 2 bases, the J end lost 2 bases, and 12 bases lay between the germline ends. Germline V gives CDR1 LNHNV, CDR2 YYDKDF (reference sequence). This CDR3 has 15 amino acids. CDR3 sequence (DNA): TGTGCCACCAGCAGACCAGGACAGACTAACACTGAAGCTTTCTTT. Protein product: CATSRPGQTNTEAFF.

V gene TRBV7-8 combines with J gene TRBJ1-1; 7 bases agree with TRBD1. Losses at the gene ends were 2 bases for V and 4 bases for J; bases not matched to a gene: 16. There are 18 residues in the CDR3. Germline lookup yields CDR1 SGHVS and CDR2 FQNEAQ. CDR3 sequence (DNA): TGTGCCAGCAGCTTAACCGCAACAGGGGCCCGTCGTTTCACTGAAGCTTTCTTT. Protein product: CASSLTATGARRFTEAFF. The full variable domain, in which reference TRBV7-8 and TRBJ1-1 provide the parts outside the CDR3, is GAGVSQSPRYKVAKRGQDVALRCDPISGHVSLFWYQQALGQGPEFLTYFQNEAQLDKSGLPSDRFFAERPEGSVSTLKIQRTQQEDSAVYLCASSLTATGARRFTEAFFGQGTRLTVV.

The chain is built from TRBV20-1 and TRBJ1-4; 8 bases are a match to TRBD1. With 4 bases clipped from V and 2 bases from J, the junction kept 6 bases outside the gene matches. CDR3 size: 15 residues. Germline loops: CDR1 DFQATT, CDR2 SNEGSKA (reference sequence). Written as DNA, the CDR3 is TGCAGTGCTAAAGGACAGGGCGCCACTAATGAAAAACTGTTTTTT. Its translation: CSAKGQGATNEKLFF.

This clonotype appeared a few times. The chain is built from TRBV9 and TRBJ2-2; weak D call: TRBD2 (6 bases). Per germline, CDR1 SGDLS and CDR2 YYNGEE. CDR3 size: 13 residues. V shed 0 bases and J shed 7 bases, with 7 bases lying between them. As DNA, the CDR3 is TGTGCCAGCAGCGTAGTGGGAGGCGGGGAGCTGTTTTTT. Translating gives CASSVVGGGELFF.

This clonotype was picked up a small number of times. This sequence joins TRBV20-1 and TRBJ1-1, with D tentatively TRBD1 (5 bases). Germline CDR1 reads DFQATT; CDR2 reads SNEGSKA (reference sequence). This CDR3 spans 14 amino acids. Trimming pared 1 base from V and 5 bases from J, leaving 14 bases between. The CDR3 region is CSARVGRGETEAFF. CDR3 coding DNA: TGCAGTGCTAGAGTAGGGCGAGGGGAAACTGAAGCTTTCTTT.

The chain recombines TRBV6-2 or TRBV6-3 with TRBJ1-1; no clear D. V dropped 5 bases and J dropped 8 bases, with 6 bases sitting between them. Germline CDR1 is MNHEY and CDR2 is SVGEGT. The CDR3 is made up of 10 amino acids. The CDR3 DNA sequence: TGTGCCAGCAGTGACAAGGAAGCTTTCTTT. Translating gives CASSDKEAFF.

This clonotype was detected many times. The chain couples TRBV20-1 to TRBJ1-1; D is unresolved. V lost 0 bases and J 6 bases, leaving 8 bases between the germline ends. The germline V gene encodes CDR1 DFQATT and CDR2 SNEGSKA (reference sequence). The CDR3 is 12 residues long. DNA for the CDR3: TGCAGTGCTAGAGATAATACAGCTGAAGCTTTCTTT. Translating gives CSARDNTAEAFF.

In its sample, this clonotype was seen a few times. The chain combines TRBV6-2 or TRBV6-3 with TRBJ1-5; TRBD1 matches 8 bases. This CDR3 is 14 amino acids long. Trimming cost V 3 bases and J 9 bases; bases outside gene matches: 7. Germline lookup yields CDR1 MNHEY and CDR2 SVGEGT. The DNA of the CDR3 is TGTGCCAGCAGTTATAACAGGGGGTCACGGCCCCAGCATTTT. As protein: CASSYNRGSRPQHF.

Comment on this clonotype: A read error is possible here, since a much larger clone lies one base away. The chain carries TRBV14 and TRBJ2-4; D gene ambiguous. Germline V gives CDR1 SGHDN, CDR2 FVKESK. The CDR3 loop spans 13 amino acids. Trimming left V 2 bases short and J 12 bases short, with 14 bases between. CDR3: CASSQIQVANQYF. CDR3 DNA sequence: TGTGCCAGCAGCCAAATCCAGGTGGCCAATCAGTACTTC.

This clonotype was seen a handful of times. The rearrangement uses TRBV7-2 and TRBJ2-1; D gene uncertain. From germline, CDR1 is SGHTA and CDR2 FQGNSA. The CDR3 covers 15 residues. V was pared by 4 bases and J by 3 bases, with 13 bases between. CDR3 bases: TGTGCCAGCAGCTCCCCCCCCGGATACTACAATGAGCAGTTCTTC. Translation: CASSSPPGYYNEQFF.

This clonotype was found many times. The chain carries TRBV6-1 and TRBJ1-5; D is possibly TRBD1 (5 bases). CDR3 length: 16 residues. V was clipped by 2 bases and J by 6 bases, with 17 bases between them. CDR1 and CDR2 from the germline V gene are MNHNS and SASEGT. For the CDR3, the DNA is TGTGCCAGCAGTGAATGGATGGTGGGGGTAGGTCAGCCCCAGCATTTT. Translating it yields CASSEWMVGVGQPQHF.

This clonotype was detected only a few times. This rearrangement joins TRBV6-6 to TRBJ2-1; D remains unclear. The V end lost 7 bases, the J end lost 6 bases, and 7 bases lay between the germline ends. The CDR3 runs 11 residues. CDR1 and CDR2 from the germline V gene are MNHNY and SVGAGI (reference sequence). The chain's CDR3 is CASTGRNEQFF. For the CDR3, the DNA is TGTGCCAGCACAGGCCGCAATGAGCAGTTCTTC.